This T cell receptor (beta chain) was obtained from a study of OX40 agonist ivuxolimab in advanced cancers. This clone was detected a few times. The method was immunoSEQ multiplex PCR; TCRdb's version includes in-frame clones alone and lacks a portion of them. The table lists 75,000 to 95,000 clones, 70% to 90% of them singletons. The ends were cut back, 4 bases at V and 0 bases at J, with 8 bases in the middle. The germline gives CDR1 SGHRS, CDR2 YFSETQ. The CDR3 extends over 14 amino acids. The genes are TRBV5-1 and TRBJ1-3; D is ambiguous. Sample: CD4+ or CD8+ T cells sorted from blood, taken in a trial of the OX40 agonist ivuxolimab. The TCR comes from an adult with an advanced solid tumor such as melanoma, head and neck, liver or kidney cancer. CDR3 in DNA: TGCGCCAGCAGCGCCGGAGGCTCTGGAAACACCATATATTTT. It codes for CASSAGGSGNTIYF. The variable domain in full, completed from reference TRBV5-1 and TRBJ1-3, reads KAGVTQTPRYLIKTRGQQVTLSCSPISGHRSVSWYQQTPGQGLQFLFEYFSETQRNKGNFPGRFSGRQFSNSRSEMNVSTLELGDSALYLCASSAGGSGNTIYFGEGSWLTVV.